The rows below give T cell receptor beta chains drawn from one sample of a study of cytomegalovirus exposure and HLA in healthy donors. Profiling relied on immunoSEQ multiplex PCR, and the TCRdb table lists in-frame clones only, not all of them. The data show 150,000 to 200,000 clones, just over 75% seen once. The sample taken for sequencing was PBMCs. These receptors all stem from a man younger than 40 in good health and CMV-seronegative. The CDR3 runs from the conserved cysteine through the conserved F or W. D genes are given only for firm matches. Size is stated for part of the rows, as once, few or many counts, or as a class when the clone is expanded.

v_call	clone_size	d_call	j_call	cdr3_nt	cdr3_aa
TRBV28	NA	TRBD1	TRBJ1-6	TGTGCCAGCAGAGACCAGGACAGGGGATATAATTCACCCCTCCACTTT	CASRDQDRGYNSPLHF
TRBV18	NA	NA	TRBJ1-5	TGTGCCAGCTCACCAGAGGTTTCGAATCAGCCCCAGCATTTT	CASSPEVSNQPQHF
TRBV19	few	TRBD2	TRBJ2-1	TGTGCCAGTAGCAGGACTAGCGGGATGAATGAGCAGTTCTTC	CASSRTSGMNEQFF
TRBV29-1	NA	NA	TRBJ2-6	TGCAGCGTTGGACAGTCTGACTCTGGGGCCAACGTCCTGACTTTC	CSVGQSDSGANVLTF
TRBV7-9	NA	TRBD2	TRBJ2-1	TGTGCCAGCAGCTTAATGACCCTAGCGGCTGCCAATGAGCAGTTCTTC	CASSLMTLAAANEQFF
TRBV7-3	few	TRBD2	TRBJ2-1	TGTGCCAGCAGCTCCTCGGGACTAGTACCCTACAATGAGCAGTTCTTC	CASSSSGLVPYNEQFF
TRBV28	once	NA	TRBJ1-1	TGTGCCAGCAGGGAGACTGAAGCTTTCTTT	CASRETEAFF
TRBV9	NA	NA	TRBJ2-6	TGTGCCAGCAGCGTAGCCGGCGTCCTGACTTTC	CASSVAGVLTF
TRBV5-1	NA	NA	TRBJ2-2	TGCGCCAGCAGTCCGGACAGTGCCGGCCGGGAGCTGTTTTTT	CASSPDSAGRELFF
TRBV6-4	NA	NA	TRBJ2-1	TGTGCCAGCAGTAGTGGGGCGGAACGACACAATGAGCAGTTCTTC	CASSSGAERHNEQFF
TRBV5-6	NA	TRBD2	TRBJ2-5	TGTGCCAGCAGCCCTGGGTTCCTAGCGGGGAAAGAGACCCAGTACTTC	CASSPGFLAGKETQYF
TRBV28	NA	NA	TRBJ1-5	TGTGCCAGCAGGCCAGGGGTGGATCAGCCCCAGCATTTT	CASRPGVDQPQHF
TRBV9	NA	NA	TRBJ1-4	TGTGCCAGCAGCGTAGTTCCTGTTGTAGTAAATGAAAAACTGTTTTTT	CASSVVPVVVNEKLFF
TRBV9	NA	TRBD1	TRBJ1-1	TGTGCCAGCAGCGTAGCGACAGGGGGAAGCACTGAAGCTTTCTTT	CASSVATGGSTEAFF
TRBV5-4	few	TRBD1	TRBJ2-7	TGTGCCAGCAGCTCCGGGACAGGGTTCAGTCTCTACGAGCAGTACTTC	CASSSGTGFSLYEQYF
TRBV5-4	few	NA	TRBJ1-2	TGTGCCAGCAGCTTGGCGACAAGGCGGGGGTCCACCTTC	CASSLATRRGSTF
TRBV6-4	NA	NA	TRBJ2-7	TGTGCCAGCAGTGGACCCTCGAGGGTCGACGAGCAGTACTTC	CASSGPSRVDEQYF
TRBV28	NA	TRBD1	TRBJ1-1	TGTGCCAGCAGTGGAACAGGGGCTCGAGTAAACACTGAAGCTTTCTTT	CASSGTGARVNTEAFF
TRBV5-4	few	TRBD2	TRBJ2-5	TGTGCCAGCAGCTTCGAGGCTAGCGGGACCCTGGAGACCCAGTACTTC	CASSFEASGTLETQYF
TRBV27	NA	TRBD2	TRBJ2-1	TGTGCCAGCAAGCCGACTAGTTGGGGGGGGATCTACAATGAGCAGTTCTTC	CASKPTSWGGIYNEQFF
TRBV30	NA	TRBD1	TRBJ1-1	TGTGCCTGGAGTTCGCTCGACAGGGGTAGTATGAACACTGAAGCTTTCTTT	CAWSSLDRGSMNTEAFF
TRBV11-2	NA	NA	TRBJ1-1	TGTGCCAGCAGCTTAGGCCCGACTATGAACACTGAAGCTTTCTTT	CASSLGPTMNTEAFF
TRBV30	NA	NA	TRBJ1-1	TGTGCCTGGATTTCCTCAGGGTTTAACAGGGTAACTGAAGCTTTCTTT	CAWISSGFNRVTEAFF
TRBV27	NA	NA	TRBJ1-2	TGTGCCAGCAGTTTATCGTTGGACAGAGCTAACTATGGCTACACCTTC	CASSLSLDRANYGYTF
TRBV14	few	NA	TRBJ2-1	TGTGCCAGCAGCCACACAAAGGGGGGGACATGGACGGGACGCTACAATGAGCAGTTCTTC	CASSHTKGGTWTGRYNEQFF
TRBV28	NA	NA	TRBJ2-2	TGTGCCAGCAGTTTAAAAAGCGTAGCCCCCGGGGAGCTGTTTTTT	CASSLKSVAPGELFF
TRBV2	NA	NA	TRBJ2-6	TGTGCCACCCTTTGGGGGCTCTCTGGGGCCAACGTCCTGACTTTC	CATLWGLSGANVLTF
TRBV19	NA	TRBD1	TRBJ1-1	TGTGCCAGTAGTGATCGGGACAGATGGGCAGCTTTCTTT	CASSDRDRWAAFF
TRBV5-5	NA	TRBD2	TRBJ2-5	TGTGCCAGCAGCTCTACTAGCGGGAGCAGGGAGACCCAGTACTTC	CASSSTSGSRETQYF
TRBV25-1	NA	NA	TRBJ2-1	TGTGCCAGCAGTGCTACGGGAGTCGGAAATGAGCAGTTCTTC	CASSATGVGNEQFF
TRBV13	NA	TRBD1	TRBJ1-4	TGTGCCAGCAGCTCATGGGACAGGGCTAATGAAAAACTGTTTTTT	CASSSWDRANEKLFF
TRBV14	NA	NA	TRBJ2-7	TGTGCCAGCAGCCAAGACCCCGGGACATCTAGTCAGGGGCGGGACTTC	CASSQDPGTSSQGRDF
TRBV5-4	few	TRBD2	TRBJ2-3	TGTGCCAGCAGCCCAGGGACTAGCGGGAGTACGAGGACGCAGTATTTT	CASSPGTSGSTRTQYF
TRBV27	NA	TRBD1	TRBJ1-1	TGTGCCAGCAGTATGAGAGAGGGGGCTACTGAAGCTTTCTTT	CASSMREGATEAFF
TRBV5-4	NA	TRBD1	TRBJ1-1	TGTGCCAGCAGCTTCTCGCCGCAGGGGGACACTGAAGCTTTCTTT	CASSFSPQGDTEAFF
TRBV28	NA	NA	TRBJ2-7	TGTGCCAGCAGTACCCTAGGATACGAGCAGTACTTC	CASSTLGYEQYF
TRBV5-4	NA	TRBD2	TRBJ2-1	TGTGCCAGCAGCCATATACTAGCGGGTATGAACAATGAGCAGTTCTTC	CASSHILAGMNNEQFF
TRBV7-8	NA	NA	TRBJ2-3	TGTGCCAGCGCAGCGACCAGCGGGAGCACAGATACGCAGTATTTT	CASAATSGSTDTQYF
TRBV27	NA	TRBD1	TRBJ2-7	TGTGCCAGCAGACCTCCAGGACAGGGGAGCTACGAGCAGTACTTC	CASRPPGQGSYEQYF
TRBV5-1	once	TRBD1	TRBJ2-7	TGCGCCAGCAGCTCTGACAGGGTTGTTAGGTACGAGCAGTACTTC	CASSSDRVVRYEQYF
TRBV28	NA	TRBD2	TRBJ2-3	TGTGCCAGCACCTTGGGACTAGCGACAGATACGCAGTATTTT	CASTLGLATDTQYF
TRBV5-4	few	TRBD2	TRBJ2-3	TGTGCCAGCAGCTTGGAGTTACTAGCGGTTAGCACAGATACGCAGTATTTT	CASSLELLAVSTDTQYF
TRBV6-1	NA	NA	TRBJ2-7	TGTGCCAGCAGGGACAACCCCTACGAGCAGTACTTC	CASRDNPYEQYF
TRBV9	NA	TRBD2	TRBJ2-2	TGTGCCAGCAGCCCGGGACTAGCGGGAACTGGGGAGCTGTTTTTT	CASSPGLAGTGELFF
TRBV5-1	NA	NA	TRBJ1-1	TGCGCCAGCAGCTTGGCCCCCACAGGGTTGGGCACTGAAGCTTTCTTT	CASSLAPTGLGTEAFF
TRBV11-2	NA	NA	TRBJ2-5	TGTGCCAGCAGCTTAGTTCCCGGTCGCCAAGAGACCCAGTACTTC	CASSLVPGRQETQYF
TRBV2	NA	TRBD1	TRBJ1-5	TGTGCCAGCAGTGAAGAGGGACAGGGGAATCAGCCCCAGCATTTT	CASSEEGQGNQPQHF
TRBV2	NA	NA	TRBJ1-4	TGTGCCAGCAGTGACGTAGATACGGGGGCAACTAATGAAAAACTGTTTTTT	CASSDVDTGATNEKLFF
TRBV6-1	NA	NA	TRBJ1-3	TGTGCCAGCAGTGAACTCTCTGGAAACACCATATATTTT	CASSELSGNTIYF
TRBV6-5	few	TRBD1	TRBJ2-1	TGTGCCAGCAGTACTGGACAGGGGAGCTACAATGAGCAGTTCTTC	CASSTGQGSYNEQFF
TRBV4-2	NA	NA	TRBJ2-7	TGTGCCAGCAGCCCAGGGCCAGGGCTAGCCTACGAGCAGTACTTC	CASSPGPGLAYEQYF
TRBV6-1	NA	NA	TRBJ1-1	TGTGCCAGCAGTGCAACCCACAGGGCAAAGGGCACTGAAGCTTTCTTT	CASSATHRAKGTEAFF
TRBV6-1	NA	NA	TRBJ1-5	TGTGCCAGCAGTGAATATTGGGCAGGGTCGGGTCAGCCCCAGCATTTT	CASSEYWAGSGQPQHF
TRBV5-8	NA	TRBD1	TRBJ1-5	TGTGCCAGCAGCCCGGGACAGGGTCCCAATCAGCCCCAGCATTTT	CASSPGQGPNQPQHF
TRBV6-6	NA	NA	TRBJ1-3	TGTGCCAGCAGTTACTCTCGGGGAACCTCTGGAAACACCATATATTTT	CASSYSRGTSGNTIYF
TRBV18	few	NA	TRBJ1-5	TGTGCCAGCTCACCAGGAGGCAGGACTAGCAATCAGCCCCAGCATTTT	CASSPGGRTSNQPQHF
TRBV4-1	NA	NA	TRBJ2-7	TGCGCCAGCAGCCAAGTAGTTATATCCTCCTACGAGCAGTACTTC	CASSQVVISSYEQYF
TRBV2	NA	TRBD2	TRBJ2-4	TGTGCCAGCAGTGGCGGTAGCGGGAGGAGGAGGGAAAACATTCAGTACTTC	CASSGGSGRRRENIQYF
TRBV9	NA	NA	TRBJ2-5	TGTGCCAGCAGCCGGGACCGCGGGATGGGGTACCAAGAGACCCAGTACTTC	CASSRDRGMGYQETQYF
TRBV10-1	NA	TRBD2	TRBJ2-3	TGCGCCAGCAGTGACGGCCTAGCGGGAACAGATACGCAGTATTTT	CASSDGLAGTDTQYF